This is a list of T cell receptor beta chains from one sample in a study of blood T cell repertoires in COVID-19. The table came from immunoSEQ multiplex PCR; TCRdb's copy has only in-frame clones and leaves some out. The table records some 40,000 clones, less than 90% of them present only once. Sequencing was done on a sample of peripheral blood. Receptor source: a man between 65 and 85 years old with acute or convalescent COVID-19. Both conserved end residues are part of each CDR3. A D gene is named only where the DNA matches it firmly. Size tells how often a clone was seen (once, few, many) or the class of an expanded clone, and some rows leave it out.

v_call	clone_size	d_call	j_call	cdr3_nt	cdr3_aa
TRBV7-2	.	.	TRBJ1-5	TGTGCCAGCAGCTTTGGGAGAGGCCTCAATCAGCCCCAGCATTTT	CASSFGRGLNQPQHF
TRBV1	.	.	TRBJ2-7	TGCACCAGCAGCCGGTTGGGAGCGGGGATCACCTACGAGCAGTACTTC	CTSSRLGAGITYEQYF
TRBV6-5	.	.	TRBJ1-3	TGTGCCAGCAGTTACGCGAGTGGAAACACCATATATTTT	CASSYASGNTIYF
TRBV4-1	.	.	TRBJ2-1	TGCGCCAGCAGCCAAGTCGCGCGTGGACTAATGGAACTTCCCCCCTACAATGAGCAGTTCTTC	CASSQVARGLMELPPYNEQFF
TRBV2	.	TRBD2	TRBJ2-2	TGTGCCAGCAGTGTGCGACTAGCGGCCGGGGAGCTGTTTTTT	CASSVRLAAGELFF
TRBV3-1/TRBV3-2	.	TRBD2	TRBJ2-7	TGTGCCAGCAGCCCACTAGCGGGAGCATACGAGCAGTACTTC	CASSPLAGAYEQYF
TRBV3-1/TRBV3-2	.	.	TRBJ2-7	TGTGCCAGCAGCCAACCTAGTTCCTACGAGCAGTACTTC	CASSQPSSYEQYF
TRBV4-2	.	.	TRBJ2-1	TGTGCCAGCAGCCAAGATCGGGTAAATGAGCAGTTCTTC	CASSQDRVNEQFF
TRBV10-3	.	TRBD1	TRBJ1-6	TGTGCCATCAGGGCCAGGGGGCAAAATTCACCCCTCCACTTT	CAIRARGQNSPLHF
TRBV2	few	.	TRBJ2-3	TGTGCCAGCAGTGAACCCGGGAGTAAACATACGCAGTATTTT	CASSEPGSKHTQYF
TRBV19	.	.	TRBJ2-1	TGTGCCAGTAGTACCCGGAACCCGGGGGGCAGATACAATGAGCAGTTCTTC	CASSTRNPGGRYNEQFF
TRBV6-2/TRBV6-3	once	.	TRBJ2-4	TGTGCCAGCAGTCCCTCAAGGCGAGAGGGCATTCAGTACTTC	CASSPSRREGIQYF
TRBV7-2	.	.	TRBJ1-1	TGTGCCAGCAGCTTAGCCGGGATGGGGATAGTGAACACTGAAGCTTTCTTT	CASSLAGMGIVNTEAFF
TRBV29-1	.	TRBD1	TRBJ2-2	TGCAGCGTTCCCGACAGGGCGAACACCGGGGAGCTGTTTTTT	CSVPDRANTGELFF
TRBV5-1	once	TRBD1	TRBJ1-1	TGCGCCAGCGGGGACAGGGGGAGGACTGAAGCTTTCTTT	CASGDRGRTEAFF
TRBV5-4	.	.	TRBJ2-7	TGTGCCAGCACCCACCCCGGGGGAAGGCAGTACTTC	CASTHPGGRQYF
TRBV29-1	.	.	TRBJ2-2	TGCAGCGTTGCTGAGCGGATGGGAAACACCGGGGAGCTGTTTTTT	CSVAERMGNTGELFF
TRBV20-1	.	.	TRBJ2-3	TGCAGTGCTAGTAGTGGGGGCCCAGATACGCAGTATTTT	CSASSGGPDTQYF
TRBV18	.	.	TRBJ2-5	TGTGCCAGCTCACCTAGCGGAAAGGAGACCCAGTACTTC	CASSPSGKETQYF
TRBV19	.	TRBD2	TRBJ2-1	TGTGCCAGTAGTAAGCGACTAGCGGGCAATGAGCAGTTCTTC	CASSKRLAGNEQFF
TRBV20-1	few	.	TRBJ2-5	TGCAGTGCTAGTATCCCACTAAGCCTGGAAGAACTAGAGACCCAGTACTTC	CSASIPLSLEELETQYF
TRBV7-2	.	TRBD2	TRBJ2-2	TGTGCCAGTACCTTCGGCGGGAGTGCCACCGGGGAGCTGTTTTTT	CASTFGGSATGELFF
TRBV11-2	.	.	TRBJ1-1	TGTGCCAGCAGCTTCACCCTCGGGGGAAACACTGAAGCTTTCTTT	CASSFTLGGNTEAFF
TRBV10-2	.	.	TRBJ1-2	TGCGCCAGCCGGCGGAACTATGGCTACACCTTC	CASRRNYGYTF
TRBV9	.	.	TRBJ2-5	TGTGCCAGCAGCGTGGGAGGACAACAAGAGACCCAGTACTTC	CASSVGGQQETQYF
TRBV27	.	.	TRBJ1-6	TGTGCCAGCAGTTTTCGACTCCCGAGCTCCTATAATTCACCCCTCCACTTT	CASSFRLPSSYNSPLHF
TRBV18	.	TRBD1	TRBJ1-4	TGTGCCAGCTCACCGGGACAGTTGGATAAGGAACTGTTTTTT	CASSPGQLDKELFF
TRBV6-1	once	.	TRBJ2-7	TGTGCCAGCAGTGAAAGACATGCCGCCTACGAGCAGTACTTC	CASSERHAAYEQYF
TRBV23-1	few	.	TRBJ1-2	TGCGCCAGCAGTCAATCTCCTTTCCGGGATTACCCCTATGGCTACACCTTC	CASSQSPFRDYPYGYTF
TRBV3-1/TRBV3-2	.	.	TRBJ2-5	TGTGCCAGCGGTCCAGGATCAAGGGAGACCCAGTACTTC	CASGPGSRETQYF
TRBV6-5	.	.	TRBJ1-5	TGTGCCAGCAGTACTTACAATCAGCCCCAGCATTTT	CASSTYNQPQHF